This entry features one T cell receptor beta chain sequence. The data belong to a study of blood T cell repertoires in COVID-19. Overall study: The cDNA or gDNA used as material had been derived from T cells, B-cell-depleted T cells, or PBMCs.

Trimming removed 0 bases at V and 0 bases at J, with 10 bases between. This CDR3 contains 15 residues. The V gene's germline CDR1 is SGDLS and CDR2 YYNGEE. The authors' processing: Estimation of nucleated cell counts relied on the amplification of reference gene primers. Here immunoSEQ multiplex PCR was the method, and the copy in TCRdb shows in-frame clones only, minus some. The DNA was the basis for D and trimming; V, J and clone size are from that table. The sample comprises about 73,000 clones, approximately 90% of which are singletons, and around 5% rests with the top ten. The sequenced sample was peripheral blood. The chain links TRBV9 to TRBJ2-7, with TRBD2 as a possible D gene (5 bases). This clonotype originated in a woman between 18 and 30 years old with acute or convalescent COVID-19. The CDR3 sequence is CASSVVSGTSYEQYF. CDR3 bases: TGTGCCAGCAGCGTAGTGAGCGGCACCTCCTACGAGCAGTACTTC.